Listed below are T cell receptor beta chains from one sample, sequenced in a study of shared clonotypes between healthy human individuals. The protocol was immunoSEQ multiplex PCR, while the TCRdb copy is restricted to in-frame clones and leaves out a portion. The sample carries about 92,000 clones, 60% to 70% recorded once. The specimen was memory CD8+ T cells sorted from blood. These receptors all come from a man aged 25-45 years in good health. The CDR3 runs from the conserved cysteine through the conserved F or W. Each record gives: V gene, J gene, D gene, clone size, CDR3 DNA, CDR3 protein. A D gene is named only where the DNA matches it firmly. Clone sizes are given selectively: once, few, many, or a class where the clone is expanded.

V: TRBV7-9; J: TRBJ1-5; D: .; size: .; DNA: TGTGCCAGCAGCCTAATGGGCAACAATCAGCCCCAGCATTTT; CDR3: CASSLMGNNQPQHF
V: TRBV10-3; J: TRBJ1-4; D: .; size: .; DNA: TGTGCCATCAGTGAGTCCCGTGAAAAACTGTTTTTT; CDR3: CAISESREKLFF
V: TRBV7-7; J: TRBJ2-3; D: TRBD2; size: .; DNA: TGTGCTAGCAGCCATACATTTGGGACTAGCGGTGGCACAGATACGCAGTATTTT; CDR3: CASSHTFGTSGGTDTQYF
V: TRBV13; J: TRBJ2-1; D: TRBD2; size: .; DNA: TGTGCCAGCAGCGGTCGTGGGGCGGGAGGGCCCTACAATGAGCAGTTCTTC; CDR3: CASSGRGAGGPYNEQFF
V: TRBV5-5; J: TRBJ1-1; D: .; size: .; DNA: TGTGCCAGCAGCTTCGACGGCCTAATGAACACTGAAGCTTTCTTT; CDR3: CASSFDGLMNTEAFF
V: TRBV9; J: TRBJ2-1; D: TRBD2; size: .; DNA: TGTGCCAGCAGCGTAGTCCTAGCGGGAGGGCGAGGTGAGCAGTTCTTC; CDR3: CASSVVLAGGRGEQFF
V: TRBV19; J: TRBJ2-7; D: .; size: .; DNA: TGTGCCAGTAGTATTGGGGGGAGCGGCTCCTACGAGCAGTACTTC; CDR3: CASSIGGSGSYEQYF
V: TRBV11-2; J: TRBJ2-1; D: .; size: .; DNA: TGTGCCAGCAGCTTAGTGGGGGGGCGAACCTACAATGAGCAGTTCTTC; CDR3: CASSLVGGRTYNEQFF
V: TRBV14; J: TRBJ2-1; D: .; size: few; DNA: TGTGCCAGCAGCCAAGGTGGGATTGAGCAGTTCTTC; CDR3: CASSQGGIEQFF
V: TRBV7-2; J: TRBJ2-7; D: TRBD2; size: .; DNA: TGTGCCAGCAGCCCTCAAGCGGGACTCTACGAGCAGTACTTC; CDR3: CASSPQAGLYEQYF
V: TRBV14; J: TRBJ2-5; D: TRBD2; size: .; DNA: TGTGCCAGCAGCCAAGAAGGAGGGGTCGTCCTAGCGGGATCAGAGACCCAGTACTTC; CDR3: CASSQEGGVVLAGSETQYF
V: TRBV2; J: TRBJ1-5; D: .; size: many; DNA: TGTGCCAGCAGTGTGGGAAGGGGCGGACAGCCCCAGCATTTT; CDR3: CASSVGRGGQPQHF
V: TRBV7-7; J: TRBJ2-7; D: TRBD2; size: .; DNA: TGTGCTAGCAGCTTTACCGCTTCCTTACGGGAGGTATCCTACGAGCAGTACTTC; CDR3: CASSFTASLREVSYEQYF
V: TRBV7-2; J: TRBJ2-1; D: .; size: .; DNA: TGTGCCAGCTCCCCGGGAGATGAGCAGTTCTTC; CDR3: CASSPGDEQFF
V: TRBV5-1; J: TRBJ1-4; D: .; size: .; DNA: TGCGCCAGCAGTCTACAGGGTTTGGGAGAAAAACTGTTTTTT; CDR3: CASSLQGLGEKLFF
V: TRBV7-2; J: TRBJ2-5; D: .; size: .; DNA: TGTGCCAGCAGCTTTCAGGTGGGACAAGAGACCCAGTACTTC; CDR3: CASSFQVGQETQYF
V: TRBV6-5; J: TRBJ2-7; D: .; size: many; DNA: TGTGCCAGCAGTTCTGGGACCGGCGGGTACGAGCAGTACTTC; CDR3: CASSSGTGGYEQYF
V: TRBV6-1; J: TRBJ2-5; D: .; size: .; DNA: TGTGCCAGCAGTCATGCAATCGAGGGGGAGACCCAGTACTTC; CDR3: CASSHAIEGETQYF
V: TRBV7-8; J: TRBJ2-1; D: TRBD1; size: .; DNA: TGTGCCAGCAGCTTAATGGGACAGGGGTACAATGAGCAGTTCTTC; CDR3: CASSLMGQGYNEQFF
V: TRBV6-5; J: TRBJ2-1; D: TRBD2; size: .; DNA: TGTGCCAGCAGTACCCTACTCACTAGCGGGAATGAGCAGTTCTTC; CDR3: CASSTLLTSGNEQFF
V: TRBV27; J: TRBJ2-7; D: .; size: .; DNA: TGTGCCAGCAGCCCTACCTCTAGGGGGGACGAGCAGTACTTC; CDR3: CASSPTSRGDEQYF
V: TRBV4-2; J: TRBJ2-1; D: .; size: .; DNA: TGTGCCAGCGAATTGAGGCGCGTCGGGTACAATGAGCAGTTCTTC; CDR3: CASELRRVGYNEQFF
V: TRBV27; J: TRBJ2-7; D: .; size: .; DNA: TGTGCCAGCAGTTTATCGCCGAGTTCCGAGCAGTACTTC; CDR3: CASSLSPSSEQYF
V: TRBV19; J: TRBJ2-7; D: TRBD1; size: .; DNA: TGTGCCAGTAGTATTAGTCTAGGGGACAGGGGATCCTACGAGCAGTACTTC; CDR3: CASSISLGDRGSYEQYF